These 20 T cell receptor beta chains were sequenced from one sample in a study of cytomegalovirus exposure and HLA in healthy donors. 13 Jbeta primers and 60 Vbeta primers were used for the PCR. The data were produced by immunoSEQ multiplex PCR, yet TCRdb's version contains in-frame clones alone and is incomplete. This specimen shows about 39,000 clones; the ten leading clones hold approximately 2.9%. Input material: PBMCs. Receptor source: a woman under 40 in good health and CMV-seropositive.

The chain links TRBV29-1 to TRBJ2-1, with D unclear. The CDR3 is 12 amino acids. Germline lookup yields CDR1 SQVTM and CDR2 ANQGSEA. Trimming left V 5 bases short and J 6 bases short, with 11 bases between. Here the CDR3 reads CSVIVGVNEQFF. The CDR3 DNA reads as TGCAGCGTTATCGTAGGAGTCAATGAGCAGTTCTTC.

Written as DNA, the CDR3 is TGTGCCAGCAGTTTACAGGGCCTCAATCAGCCCCAGCATTTT. Its protein is CASSLQGLNQPQHF. The chain combines TRBV27 with TRBJ1-5; D is possibly TRBD1 (5 bases). Germline V CDR1 and CDR2: MNHEY, SMNVEV (reference sequence). The V end lost 2 bases, the J end lost 3 bases, and 8 bases lay between the germline ends. The CDR3 has 14 amino acids.

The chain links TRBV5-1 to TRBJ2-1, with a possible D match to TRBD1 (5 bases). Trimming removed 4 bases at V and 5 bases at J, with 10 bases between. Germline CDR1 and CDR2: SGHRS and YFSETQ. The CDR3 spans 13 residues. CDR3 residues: CASSQDSDNEQFF. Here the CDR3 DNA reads TGCGCCAGCAGCCAAGACAGTGACAATGAGCAGTTCTTC. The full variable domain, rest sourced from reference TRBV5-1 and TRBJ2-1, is KAGVTQTPRYLIKTRGQQVTLSCSPISGHRSVSWYQQTPGQGLQFLFEYFSETQRNKGNFPGRFSGRQFSNSRSEMNVSTLELGDSALYLCASSQDSDNEQFFGPGTRLTVL.

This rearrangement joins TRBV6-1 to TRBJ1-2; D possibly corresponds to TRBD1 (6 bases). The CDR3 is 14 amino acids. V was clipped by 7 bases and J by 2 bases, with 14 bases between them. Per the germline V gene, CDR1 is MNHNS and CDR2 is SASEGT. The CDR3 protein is CASTIDRFNYGYTF. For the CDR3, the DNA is TGTGCCAGCACCATTGACAGGTTCAACTATGGCTACACCTTC.

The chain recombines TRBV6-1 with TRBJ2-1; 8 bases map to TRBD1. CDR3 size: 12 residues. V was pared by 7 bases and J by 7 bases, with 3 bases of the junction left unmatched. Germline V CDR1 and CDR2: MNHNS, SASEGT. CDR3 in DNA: TGTGCCAGCAAGACAGGGGTGAATGAGCAGTTCTTC. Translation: CASKTGVNEQFF.

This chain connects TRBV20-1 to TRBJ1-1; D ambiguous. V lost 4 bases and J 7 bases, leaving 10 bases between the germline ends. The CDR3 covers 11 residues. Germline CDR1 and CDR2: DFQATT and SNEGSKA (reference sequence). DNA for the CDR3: TGCAGTGCTATGTTTGGCCGTGAAGCTTTCTTT. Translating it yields CSAMFGREAFF.

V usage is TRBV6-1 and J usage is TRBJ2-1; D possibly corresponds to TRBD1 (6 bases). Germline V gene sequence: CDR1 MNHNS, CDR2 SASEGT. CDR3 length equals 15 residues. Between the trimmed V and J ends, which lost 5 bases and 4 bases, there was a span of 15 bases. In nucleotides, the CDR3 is TGTGCCAGCAGTTTAAAAGGGACACTATACAATGAGCAGTTCTTC. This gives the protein CASSLKGTLYNEQFF.

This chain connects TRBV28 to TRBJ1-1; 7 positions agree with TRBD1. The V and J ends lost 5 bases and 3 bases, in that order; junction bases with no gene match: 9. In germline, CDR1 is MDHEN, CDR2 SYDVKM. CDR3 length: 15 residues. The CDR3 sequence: CASSPLTGPYTEAFF. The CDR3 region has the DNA TGTGCCAGCAGTCCTCTGACAGGGCCTTACACTGAAGCTTTCTTT.

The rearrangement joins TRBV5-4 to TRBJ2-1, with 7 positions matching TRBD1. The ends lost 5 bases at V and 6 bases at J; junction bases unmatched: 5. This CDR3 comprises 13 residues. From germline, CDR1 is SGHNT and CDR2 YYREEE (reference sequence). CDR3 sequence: CASRRTGINEQFF. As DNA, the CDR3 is TGTGCCAGCAGAAGGACAGGAATCAATGAGCAGTTCTTC. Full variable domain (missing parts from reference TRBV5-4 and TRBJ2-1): ETGVTQSPTHLIKTRGQQVTLRCSSQSGHNTVSWYQQALGQGPQFIFQYYREEENGRGNFPPRFSGLQFPNYSSELNVNALELDDSALYLCASRRTGINEQFFGPGTRLTVL.

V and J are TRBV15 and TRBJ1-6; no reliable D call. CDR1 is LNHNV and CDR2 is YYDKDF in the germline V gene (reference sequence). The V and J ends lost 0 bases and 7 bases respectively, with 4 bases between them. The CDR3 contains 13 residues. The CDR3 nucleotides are TGTGCCACCAGCAGAGAGAGGAATTCACCCCTCCACTTT. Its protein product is CATSRERNSPLHF.

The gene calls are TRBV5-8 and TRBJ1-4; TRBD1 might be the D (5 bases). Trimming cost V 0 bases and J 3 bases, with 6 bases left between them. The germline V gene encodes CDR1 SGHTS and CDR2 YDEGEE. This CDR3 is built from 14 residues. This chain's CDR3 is CASSLGQPNEKLFF. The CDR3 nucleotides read TGTGCCAGCAGCTTGGGACAGCCTAATGAAAAACTGTTTTTT. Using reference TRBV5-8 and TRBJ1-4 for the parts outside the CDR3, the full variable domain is EAGVTQSPTHLIKTRGQQATLRCSPISGHTSVYWYQQALGLGLQFLLWYDEGEERNRGNFPPRFSGRQFPNYSSELNVNALELEDSALYLCASSLGQPNEKLFFGSGTQLSVL.

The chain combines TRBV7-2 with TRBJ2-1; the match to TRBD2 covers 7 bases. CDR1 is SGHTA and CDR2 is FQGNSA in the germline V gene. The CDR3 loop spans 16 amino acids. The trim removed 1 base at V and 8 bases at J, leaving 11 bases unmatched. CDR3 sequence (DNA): TGTGCCAGCAGCTTAGGTAAGGGAGGGGAAGCGGATGAGCAGTTCTTC. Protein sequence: CASSLGKGGEADEQFF.

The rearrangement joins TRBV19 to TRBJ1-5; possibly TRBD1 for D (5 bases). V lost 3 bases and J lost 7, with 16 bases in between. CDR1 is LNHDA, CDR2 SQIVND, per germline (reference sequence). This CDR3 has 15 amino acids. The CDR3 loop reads CASSMFSDNYQPQHF. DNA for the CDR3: TGTGCCAGTAGTATGTTCTCGGACAATTACCAGCCCCAGCATTTT.

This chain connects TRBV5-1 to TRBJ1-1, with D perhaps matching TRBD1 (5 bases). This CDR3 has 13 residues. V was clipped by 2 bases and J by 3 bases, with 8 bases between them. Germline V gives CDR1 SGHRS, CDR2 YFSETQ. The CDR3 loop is CASSLQGDTEAFF. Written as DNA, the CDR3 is TGCGCCAGCAGCTTACAAGGGGACACTGAAGCTTTCTTT.

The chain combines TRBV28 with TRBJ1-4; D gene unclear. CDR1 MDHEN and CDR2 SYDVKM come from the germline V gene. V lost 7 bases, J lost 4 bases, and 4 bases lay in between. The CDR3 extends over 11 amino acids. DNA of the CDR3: TGTGCCAGCATGAGTAATGAAAAACTGTTTTTT. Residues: CASMSNEKLFF.

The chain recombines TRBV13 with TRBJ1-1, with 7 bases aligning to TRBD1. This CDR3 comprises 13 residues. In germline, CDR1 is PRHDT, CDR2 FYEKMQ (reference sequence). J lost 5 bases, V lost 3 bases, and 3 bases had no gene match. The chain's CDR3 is CASSFGQATEAFF. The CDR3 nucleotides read TGTGCCAGCAGCTTCGGACAGGCGACTGAAGCTTTCTTT.

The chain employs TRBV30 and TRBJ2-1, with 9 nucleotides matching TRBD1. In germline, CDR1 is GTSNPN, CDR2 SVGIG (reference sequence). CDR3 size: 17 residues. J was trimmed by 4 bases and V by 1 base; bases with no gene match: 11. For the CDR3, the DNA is TGTGCCTGGAGTGGGTTAATGGACAGGGGCCGTTACAATGAGCAGTTCTTC. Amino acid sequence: CAWSGLMDRGRYNEQFF.

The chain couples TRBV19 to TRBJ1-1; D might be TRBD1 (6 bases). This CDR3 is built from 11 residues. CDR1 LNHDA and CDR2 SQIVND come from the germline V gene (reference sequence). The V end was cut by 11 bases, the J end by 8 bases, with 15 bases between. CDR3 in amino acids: CAAGGAREAFF. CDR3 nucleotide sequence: TGTGCCGCGGGGGGGGCGAGGGAAGCTTTCTTT.

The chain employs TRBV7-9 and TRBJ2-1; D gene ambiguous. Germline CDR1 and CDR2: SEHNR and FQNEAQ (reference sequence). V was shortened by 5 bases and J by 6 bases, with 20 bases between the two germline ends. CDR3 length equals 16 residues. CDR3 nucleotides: TGTGCCAGCAGCCCCGATCCTAGATCGATTGGCAATGAGCAGTTCTTC. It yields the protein CASSPDPRSIGNEQFF.

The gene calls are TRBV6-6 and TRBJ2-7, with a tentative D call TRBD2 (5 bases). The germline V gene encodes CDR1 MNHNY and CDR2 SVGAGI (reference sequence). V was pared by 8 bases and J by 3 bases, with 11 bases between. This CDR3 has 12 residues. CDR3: CASRPSNYEQYF. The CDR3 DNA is TGTGCCAGCCGACCTAGCAACTACGAGCAGTACTTC.